The 13 T cell receptor beta chains given below trace back to one sample, sequenced in a study of blood T cell repertoires in COVID-19. Measured with immunoSEQ multiplex PCR; TCRdb has only the in-frame clones, and not every one. The table shows tens of thousands of clones, with roughly 90% occurring only once. The sample consisted of peripheral blood. The source of these receptors is a man between 65 and 85 years old with active or convalescent COVID-19.

This chain links TRBV27 with TRBJ1-5; TRBD1 is a possible D gene (6 bases). This CDR3 has 15 residues. V was trimmed by 3 bases and J by 3 bases, leaving 12 bases between them. Germline V gene sequence: CDR1 MNHEY, CDR2 SMNVEV (reference sequence). CDR3 DNA: TGTGCCAGCAGTTTGACAGGCCAACTCAATCAGCCCCAGCATTTT. As protein: CASSLTGQLNQPQHF.

This chain links TRBV2 with TRBJ1-5; TRBD1 matches 7 bases. Germline CDR1 and CDR2: SNHLY and FYNNEI. CDR3 length: 14 amino acids. V lost 3 bases, J lost 1 base, and 0 bases stayed unmatched. CDR3 sequence: CASSEGQSNQPQHF. The DNA of the CDR3 is TGTGCCAGCAGTGAGGGACAGAGCAATCAGCCCCAGCATTTT.

This sequence joins TRBV7-2 and TRBJ2-1, with D hard to call. Germline V CDR1 and CDR2: SGHTA, FQGNSA. The V and J ends lost 4 bases and 5 bases respectively, with 12 bases between them. This CDR3 has 14 amino acids. CDR3 nucleotide sequence: TGTGCCAGCAGCTCCCGTGTGGCCCACAATGAGCAGTTCTTC. This codes for CASSSRVAHNEQFF.

This clone was counted only a few times. V gene TRBV3-1 (or the pseudogene TRBV3-2) combines with J gene TRBJ1-6, with D possibly matching TRBD1 (5 bases). Germline assignment: CDR1 LGHDT and CDR2 YNNKEL (reference sequence). Trimming stripped 4 bases from V and 10 bases from J, with 23 bases between. This CDR3 has 17 amino acids. CDR3 sequence reads: CASSPKGLSRVWSPLHF. DNA of the CDR3: TGTGCCAGCAGCCCAAAGGGACTGAGCAGGGTTTGGTCACCCCTCCACTTT.

The chain uses TRBV6-5 and TRBJ1-5; 7 nucleotides agree with TRBD1. Per the germline V gene, CDR1 is MNHEY and CDR2 is SVGAGI. CDR3 length: 12 residues. V trimming: 7 bases; J trimming: 5 bases; junction bases outside the gene matches: 2. CDR3 in DNA: TGTGCCAGCACCCAGGGGGATCAGCCCCAGCATTTT. Its protein is CASTQGDQPQHF.

In DNA form, the CDR3 reads TGTGCCAGCAGCCAAGCTAGCTCCTACGAGCAGTACTTC. This encodes CASSQASSYEQYF. J is TRBJ2-7 and V is TRBV3-1 (or the pseudogene TRBV3-2); D is ambiguous. The germline V gene encodes CDR1 LGHDT and CDR2 YNNKEL (reference sequence). Trimming left V 1 base short and J 0 bases short, with 4 bases between. This CDR3 region has 13 residues.

The V and J genes are TRBV9 and TRBJ1-2; no firm D call. Germline V gives CDR1 SGDLS, CDR2 YYNGEE. The V and J ends lost 6 bases and 2 bases respectively, with 14 bases between them. CDR3 length: 14 amino acids. The CDR3 DNA is TGTGCCAGCACGCCCACCGGAGGGAACTATGGCTACACCTTC. Amino acids: CASTPTGGNYGYTF. Combining the CDR3 with reference TRBV9 and TRBJ1-2 gives the whole variable domain DSGVTQTPKHLITATGQRVTLRCSPRSGDLSVYWYQQSLDQGLQFLIQYYNGEERAKGNILERFSAQQFPDLHSELNLSSLELGDSALYFCASTPTGGNYGYTFGSGTRLTVV.

V gene TRBV5-1 combines with J gene TRBJ2-5; TRBD2 matches 10 bases. Germline V gene lookup returns CDR1 SGHRS and CDR2 YFSETQ. The V and J ends lost 2 bases and 5 bases, in that order; junction bases with no gene match: 12. This CDR3 is built from 17 residues. The CDR3 region is CASSLRASGSLGETQYF. Written as DNA, the CDR3 is TGCGCCAGCAGCTTACGGGCTAGCGGGAGCCTGGGGGAGACCCAGTACTTC.

This chain connects TRBV5-1 to TRBJ1-2; 7 nucleotides agree with TRBD1. This CDR3 spans 16 amino acids. CDR1 SGHRS and CDR2 YFSETQ come from the germline V gene. J lost 2 bases, V lost 4 bases, and 11 bases had no gene match. The CDR3 DNA is TGCGCCAGCAGCCTTGCTACAGGGGAGAGCAACTATGGCTACACCTTC. It codes for CASSLATGESNYGYTF.

The V gene is TRBV24-1, the J gene TRBJ2-3; 13 bases fit TRBD2. The CDR3 loop spans 17 amino acids. V was clipped by 4 bases and J by 6 bases; unmatched bases: 9. Germline-derived CDR1 and CDR2 are KGHDR and SFDVKD. The chain's CDR3 is CATSDIRTSGSPDTQYF. Here the CDR3 DNA reads TGTGCCACCAGTGACATTAGGACTAGCGGGAGTCCCGATACGCAGTATTTT.

To note about this clone: The junction departs from germline at one end; a sequencing error may be responsible. The CDR3 DNA follows: TGTGCTAGCAGCCAGGGGGACAGGCGAGAAGAGACCCAGTACTTC. Translating it yields CASSQGDRREETQYF. The V gene is TRBV7-7, the J gene TRBJ2-5; 8 nucleotides align to TRBD1. CDR1 SSHAT and CDR2 FNYEAQ come from the germline V gene (reference sequence). This CDR3 has 15 amino acids.

This chain connects TRBV19 to TRBJ1-2; TRBD1 matches at 7 bases. Germline trimming cut 4 bases from V and 6 bases from J; bases unmatched to any gene: 2. The CDR3 length is 12 residues. Germline CDR1 is LNHDA and CDR2 is SQIVND (reference sequence). The CDR3 loop reads CASSRQGDGYTF. The CDR3 region has the DNA TGTGCCAGTAGTAGACAGGGAGATGGCTACACCTTC.

V is TRBV28 and J is TRBJ1-1, with TRBD1 identical over 8 bases. Per the germline V gene, CDR1 is MDHEN and CDR2 is SYDVKM. V lost 7 bases and J lost 4; bases outside the gene matches: 8. The CDR3 runs 14 residues. The CDR3 DNA is TGTGCCAGCACCTCGGGACAGGCGATCACTGAAGCTTTCTTT. Translation: CASTSGQAITEAFF.